This is a list of T cell receptor beta chains from one sample in a study of shared clonotypes between healthy human individuals. The data were produced by immunoSEQ multiplex PCR, yet TCRdb's version contains in-frame clones alone and is incomplete. The repertoire has about 1 million clones, about 75% of them found once; the top ten carry 1.4% to 1.5%. The sample was memory CD4+ T cells sorted from blood. These receptor sequences come from a man aged 18 to 29 in good health. Both conserved end residues are trimmed from each CDR3. Each record gives: V gene, J gene, CDR3 protein.

v_gene: TRBV2; j_gene: TRBJ1-2; CDR3aa: ASSEYGKANYGYT
v_gene: TRBV18; j_gene: TRBJ2-3; CDR3aa: ASSPQGTDTQY
v_gene: TRBV6-1; j_gene: TRBJ2-1; CDR3aa: ASKRGQGDEF
v_gene: TRBV5-4; j_gene: TRBJ2-1; CDR3aa: ASSPGPILDEQF
v_gene: TRBV7-6; j_gene: TRBJ2-2; CDR3aa: ASSLGTSGTGELF
v_gene: TRBV10-3; j_gene: TRBJ2-5; CDR3aa: AISEPGVSETQY
v_gene: TRBV30; j_gene: TRBJ2-5; CDR3aa: AWSTPGPQETQY
v_gene: TRBV5-6; j_gene: TRBJ1-1; CDR3aa: ASSPRGGTDTEAF
v_gene: TRBV5-1; j_gene: TRBJ2-3; CDR3aa: ASSLGTSGSAQY
v_gene: TRBV6-1; j_gene: TRBJ2-5; CDR3aa: ASTRGGGDGETQY
v_gene: TRBV25-1; j_gene: TRBJ2-2; CDR3aa: ASRGIGGAAGELF
v_gene: TRBV9; j_gene: TRBJ1-1; CDR3aa: ASSTQGASTEAF
v_gene: TRBV14; j_gene: TRBJ1-1; CDR3aa: ASSQADREDTEAF
v_gene: TRBV10-3; j_gene: TRBJ2-3; CDR3aa: AISESRDMLEY
v_gene: TRBV9; j_gene: TRBJ1-1; CDR3aa: ASSVASSGGPNTEAF
v_gene: TRBV28; j_gene: TRBJ2-3; CDR3aa: ASSPYTDTQY
v_gene: TRBV5-6; j_gene: TRBJ2-3; CDR3aa: ASSSMDGTDTQY
v_gene: TRBV19; j_gene: TRBJ2-6; CDR3aa: ASSHEARVLSGANVLT
v_gene: TRBV28; j_gene: TRBJ1-5; CDR3aa: ASRGGESSNQPQH
v_gene: TRBV19; j_gene: TRBJ1-5; CDR3aa: ASKGWAQNQPQH
v_gene: TRBV7-2; j_gene: TRBJ2-7; CDR3aa: ASSRTSSPLDEQY
v_gene: TRBV30; j_gene: TRBJ2-5; CDR3aa: AWKNLGETQY
v_gene: TRBV11-3; j_gene: TRBJ2-2; CDR3aa: ASSSGQNTGELF
v_gene: TRBV7-2; j_gene: TRBJ2-3; CDR3aa: ASRTGGRGDTQY
v_gene: TRBV28; j_gene: TRBJ1-4; CDR3aa: ASSLLGTNEKLF
v_gene: TRBV6-1; j_gene: TRBJ2-7; CDR3aa: ASSALDRGPYEQY
v_gene: TRBV12-1; j_gene: TRBJ2-5; CDR3aa: ASSSGGLKETQY
v_gene: TRBV25-1; j_gene: TRBJ1-2; CDR3aa: ASSPGGLNYGYT
v_gene: TRBV10-3; j_gene: TRBJ2-2; CDR3aa: AARRGEPGELF
v_gene: TRBV10-3; j_gene: TRBJ2-1; CDR3aa: AIEAGGANEQF
v_gene: TRBV10-1; j_gene: TRBJ2-1; CDR3aa: ASSARGSYNEQF